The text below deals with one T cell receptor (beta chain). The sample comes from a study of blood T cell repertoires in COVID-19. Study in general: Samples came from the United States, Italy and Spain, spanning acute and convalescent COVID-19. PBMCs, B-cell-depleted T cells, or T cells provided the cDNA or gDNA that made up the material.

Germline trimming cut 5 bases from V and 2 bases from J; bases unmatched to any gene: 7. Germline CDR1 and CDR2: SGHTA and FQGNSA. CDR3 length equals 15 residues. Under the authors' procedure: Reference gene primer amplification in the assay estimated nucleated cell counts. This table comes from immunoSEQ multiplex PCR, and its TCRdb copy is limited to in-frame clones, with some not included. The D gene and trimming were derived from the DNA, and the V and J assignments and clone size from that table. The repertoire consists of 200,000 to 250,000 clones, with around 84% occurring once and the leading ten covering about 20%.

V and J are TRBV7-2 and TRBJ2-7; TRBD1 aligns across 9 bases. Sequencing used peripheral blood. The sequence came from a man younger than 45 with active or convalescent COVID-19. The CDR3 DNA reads TGTGCCAGCAGCCCCGGGACAGGGATTCCCTACGAGCAGTACTTC. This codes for CASSPGTGIPYEQYF.